This TCR beta chain was sequenced in a study of OX40 agonist ivuxolimab in advanced cancers. Looking at the study overall: Patients enrolled in dose escalation were diagnosed with hepatocellular carcinoma, melanoma, renal cell or head and neck cancer.

With autoimmune disease history or systemic immunosuppression, patients were excluded. Germline CDR1 reads SNHLY; CDR2 reads FYNNEI. V lost 7 bases to trimming and J lost 1 base, with 10 bases between them. The CDR3 consists of 14 residues. This table comes from immunoSEQ multiplex PCR, and its TCRdb copy is limited to in-frame clones, with some not included. This sample carries tens of thousands of clones, approximately 80% of them seen once, and the ten largest clones take 2.5% to 3%. This sample comprised CD4+ or CD8+ T cells sorted from blood, obtained in a trial of the OX40 agonist ivuxolimab. This clonotype was sampled from an adult with an advanced solid tumor such as melanoma, head and neck, liver or kidney cancer. This chain joins TRBV2 and TRBJ2-2, with D perhaps matching TRBD1 (5 bases). The CDR3 sequence is CASTRTKNTGELFF. CDR3 sequence (DNA): TGTGCCAGCACGAGGACAAAGAACACCGGGGAGCTGTTTTTT.